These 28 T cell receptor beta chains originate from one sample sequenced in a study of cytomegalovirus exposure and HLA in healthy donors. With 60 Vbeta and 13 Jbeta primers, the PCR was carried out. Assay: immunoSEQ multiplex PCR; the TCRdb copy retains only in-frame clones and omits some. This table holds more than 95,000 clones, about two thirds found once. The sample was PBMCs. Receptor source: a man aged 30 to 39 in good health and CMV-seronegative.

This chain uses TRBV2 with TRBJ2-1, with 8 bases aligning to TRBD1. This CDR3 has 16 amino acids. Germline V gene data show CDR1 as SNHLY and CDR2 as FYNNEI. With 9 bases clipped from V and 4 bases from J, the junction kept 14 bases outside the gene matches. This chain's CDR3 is CASKWGYRTGYNEQFF. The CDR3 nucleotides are TGTGCCAGTAAGTGGGGTTACCGGACAGGGTACAATGAGCAGTTCTTC.

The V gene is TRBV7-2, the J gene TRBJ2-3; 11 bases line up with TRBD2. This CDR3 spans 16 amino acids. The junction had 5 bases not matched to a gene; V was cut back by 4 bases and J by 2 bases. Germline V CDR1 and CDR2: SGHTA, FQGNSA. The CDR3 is CASSSLAGGITDTQYF. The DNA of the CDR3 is TGTGCCAGCAGCTCCCTAGCGGGGGGCATCACAGATACGCAGTATTTT.

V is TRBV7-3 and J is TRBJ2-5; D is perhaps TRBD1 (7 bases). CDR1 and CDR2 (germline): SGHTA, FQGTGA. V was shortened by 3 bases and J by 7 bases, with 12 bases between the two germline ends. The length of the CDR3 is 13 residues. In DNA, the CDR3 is TGTGCCAGCAGCTTGGGACAGCGGGCGACCCAGTACTTC. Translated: CASSLGQRATQYF.

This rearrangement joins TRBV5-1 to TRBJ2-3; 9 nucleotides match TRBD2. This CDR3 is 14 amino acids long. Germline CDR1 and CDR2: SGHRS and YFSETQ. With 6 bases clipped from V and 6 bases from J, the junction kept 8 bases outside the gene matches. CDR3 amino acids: CASTRSGGEDTQYF. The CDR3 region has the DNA TGCGCCAGCACGCGTAGCGGGGGAGAGGATACGCAGTATTTT.

The CDR3 DNA sequence: TGTGCCAGCAGCCAGTATTGGGTTAGCGGGGGGCTATTTCCCTACGAGCAGTACTTC. Translating it yields CASSQYWVSGGLFPYEQYF. V usage is TRBV14 and J usage is TRBJ2-7; 10 bases match TRBD2. Germline assignment: CDR1 SGHDN and CDR2 FVKESK. The CDR3 loop spans 19 amino acids. Trimming at V came to 3 bases and at J to 2 bases, leaving 16 bases not matched to a gene.

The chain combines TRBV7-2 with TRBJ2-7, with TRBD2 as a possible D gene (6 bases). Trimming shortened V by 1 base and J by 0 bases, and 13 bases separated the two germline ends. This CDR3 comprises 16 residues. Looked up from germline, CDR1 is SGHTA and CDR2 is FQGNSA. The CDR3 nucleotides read TGTGCCAGCAGCTTAGTATCGGCGGGGTACTCCTACGAGCAGTACTTC. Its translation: CASSLVSAGYSYEQYF.

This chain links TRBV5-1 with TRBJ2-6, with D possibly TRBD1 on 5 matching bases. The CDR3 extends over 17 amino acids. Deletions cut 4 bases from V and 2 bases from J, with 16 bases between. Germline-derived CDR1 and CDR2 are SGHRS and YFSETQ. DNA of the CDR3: TGCGCCAGCAGCCCCAGGGTCGCCACCGCTGGGGCCAACGTCCTGACTTTC. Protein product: CASSPRVATAGANVLTF.

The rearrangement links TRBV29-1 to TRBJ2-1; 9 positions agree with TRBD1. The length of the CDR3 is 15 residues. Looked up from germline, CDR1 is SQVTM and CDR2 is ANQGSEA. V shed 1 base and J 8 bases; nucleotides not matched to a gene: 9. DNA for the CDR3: TGCAGCGTTGAAGCGGGGACAGGGAGGATCGATGAGCAGTTCTTC. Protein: CSVEAGTGRIDEQFF.

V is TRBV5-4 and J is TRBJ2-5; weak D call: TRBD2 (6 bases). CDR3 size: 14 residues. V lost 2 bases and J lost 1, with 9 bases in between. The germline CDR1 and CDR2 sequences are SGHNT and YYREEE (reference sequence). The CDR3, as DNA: TGTGCCAGCAGCTTCGGGGGAAGCCAAGAGACCCAGTACTTC. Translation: CASSFGGSQETQYF.

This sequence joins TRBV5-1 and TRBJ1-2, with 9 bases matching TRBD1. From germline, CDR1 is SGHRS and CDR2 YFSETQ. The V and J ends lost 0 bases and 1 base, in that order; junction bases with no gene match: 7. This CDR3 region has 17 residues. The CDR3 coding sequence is TGCGCCAGCAGCTTGGGGGGGACAGGGACTGGTAACTATGGCTACACCTTC. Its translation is CASSLGGTGTGNYGYTF.

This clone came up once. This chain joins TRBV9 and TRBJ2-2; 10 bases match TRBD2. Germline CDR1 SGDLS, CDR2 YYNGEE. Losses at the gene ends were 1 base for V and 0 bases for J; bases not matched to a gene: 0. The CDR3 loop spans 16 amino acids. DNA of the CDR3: TGTGCCAGCAGCGTAACTAGCGGGGCGAACACCGGGGAGCTGTTTTTT. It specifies CASSVTSGANTGELFF.

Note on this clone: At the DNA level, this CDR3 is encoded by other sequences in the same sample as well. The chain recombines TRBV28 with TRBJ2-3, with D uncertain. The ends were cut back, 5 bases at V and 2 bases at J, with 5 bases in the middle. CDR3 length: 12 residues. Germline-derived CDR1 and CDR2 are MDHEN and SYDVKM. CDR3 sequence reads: CASSLLTDTQYF. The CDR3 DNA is TGTGCCAGCAGTCTACTCACAGATACGCAGTATTTT. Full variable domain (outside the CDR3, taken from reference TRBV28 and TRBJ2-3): DVKVTQSSRYLVKRTGEKVFLECVQDMDHENMFWYRQDPGLGLRLIYFSYDVKMKEKGDIPEGYSVSREKKERFSLILESASTNQTSMYLCASSLLTDTQYFGPGTRLTVL.

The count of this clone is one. The CDR3 is CASSLRLAGAVDTQYF. CDR3 nucleotide sequence: TGTGCCAGCAGCTTAAGGCTAGCGGGGGCCGTAGATACGCAGTATTTT. The V and J genes are TRBV11-3 and TRBJ2-3; 10 nucleotides agree with TRBD2. V was clipped by 2 bases and J by 5 bases; unmatched bases: 7. The CDR3 extends over 16 amino acids. Germline CDR1 is SGHNT and CDR2 is YENEEA.

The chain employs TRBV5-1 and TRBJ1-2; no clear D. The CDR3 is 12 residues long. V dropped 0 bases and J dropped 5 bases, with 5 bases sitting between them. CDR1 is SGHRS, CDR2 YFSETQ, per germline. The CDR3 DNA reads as TGCGCCAGCAGCTTGGCCGTGTATGGCTACACCTTC. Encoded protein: CASSLAVYGYTF.

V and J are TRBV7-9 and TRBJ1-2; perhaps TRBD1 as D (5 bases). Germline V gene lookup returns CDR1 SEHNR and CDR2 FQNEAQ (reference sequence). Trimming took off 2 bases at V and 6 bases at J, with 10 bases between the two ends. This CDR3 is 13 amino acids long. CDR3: CASSLQGGDGYTF. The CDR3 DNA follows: TGTGCCAGCAGCTTACAGGGAGGGGATGGCTACACCTTC.

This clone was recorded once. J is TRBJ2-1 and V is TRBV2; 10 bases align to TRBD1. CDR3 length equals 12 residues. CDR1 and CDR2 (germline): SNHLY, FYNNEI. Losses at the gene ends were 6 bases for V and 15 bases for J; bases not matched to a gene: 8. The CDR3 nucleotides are TGTGCCAGCAGGGACGACAGGGGGCCCATGTTCTTC. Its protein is CASRDDRGPMFF.

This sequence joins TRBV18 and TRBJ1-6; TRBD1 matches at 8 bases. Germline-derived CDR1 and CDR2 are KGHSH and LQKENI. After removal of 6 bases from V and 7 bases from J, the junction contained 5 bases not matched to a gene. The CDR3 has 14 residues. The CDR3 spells CASSTGTGNSPLHF. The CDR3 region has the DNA TGTGCCAGCTCGACCGGGACAGGAAATTCACCCCTCCACTTT.

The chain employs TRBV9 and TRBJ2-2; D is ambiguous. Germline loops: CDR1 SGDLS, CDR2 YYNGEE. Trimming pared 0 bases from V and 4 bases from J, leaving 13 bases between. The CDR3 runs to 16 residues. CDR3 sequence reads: CASSVATTRITGELFF. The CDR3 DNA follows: TGTGCCAGCAGCGTAGCGACAACCAGAATCACCGGGGAGCTGTTTTTT.

The CDR3 reads CASSQTGTDTQYF. The CDR3 nucleotides are TGTGCCAGCAGCCAAACAGGGACAGATACGCAGTATTTT. This chain connects TRBV14 to TRBJ2-3; TRBD1 is a possible D gene (6 bases). Deletions cut 2 bases from V and 3 bases from J, with 6 bases between. Germline-derived CDR1 and CDR2 are SGHDN and FVKESK. The CDR3 loop spans 13 amino acids.

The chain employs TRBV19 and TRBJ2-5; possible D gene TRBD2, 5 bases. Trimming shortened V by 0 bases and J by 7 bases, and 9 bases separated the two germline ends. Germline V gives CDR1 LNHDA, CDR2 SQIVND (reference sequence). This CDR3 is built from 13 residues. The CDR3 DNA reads TGTGCCAGTAGTATAGACGGGGTAGGGACCCAGTACTTC. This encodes CASSIDGVGTQYF.

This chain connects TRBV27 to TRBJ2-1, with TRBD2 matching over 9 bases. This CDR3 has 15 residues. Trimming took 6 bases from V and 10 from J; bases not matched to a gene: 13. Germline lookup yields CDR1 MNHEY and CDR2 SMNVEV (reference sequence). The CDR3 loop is CASRAGTSLPSEQFF. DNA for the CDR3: TGTGCCAGCAGGGCCGGGACTAGCCTCCCATCCGAGCAGTTCTTC.

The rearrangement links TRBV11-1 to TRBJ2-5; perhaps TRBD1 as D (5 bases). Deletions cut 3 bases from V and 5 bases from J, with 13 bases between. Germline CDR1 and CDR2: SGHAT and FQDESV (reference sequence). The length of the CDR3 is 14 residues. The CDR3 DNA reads TGTGCCAGCAGCTTGGATCTAGGGGTGGAGACCCAGTACTTC. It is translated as CASSLDLGVETQYF.

The CDR3 region has the DNA TGTGCCAGCAACTTGATAGCGGGGGGGCCTGATGAGCAGTTCTTC. Translated: CASNLIAGGPDEQFF. The chain employs TRBV7-2 and TRBJ2-1, with 11 bases that match TRBD2. V gave up 7 bases and J gave up 8 bases; unmatched junction bases: 10. Looked up from germline, CDR1 is SGHTA and CDR2 is FQGNSA. The CDR3 is 15 residues long.

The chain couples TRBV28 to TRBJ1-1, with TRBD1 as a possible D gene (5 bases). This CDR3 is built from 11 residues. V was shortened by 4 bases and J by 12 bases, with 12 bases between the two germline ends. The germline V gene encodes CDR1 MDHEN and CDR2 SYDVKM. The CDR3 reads CASSSLGGSFF. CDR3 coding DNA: TGTGCCAGCAGTTCCCTCGGGGGATCTTTCTTT.

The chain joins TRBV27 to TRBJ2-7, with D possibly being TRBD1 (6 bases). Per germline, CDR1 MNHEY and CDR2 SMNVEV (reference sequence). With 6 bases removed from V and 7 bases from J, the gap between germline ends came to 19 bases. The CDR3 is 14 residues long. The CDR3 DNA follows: TGTGCCAGCAGAAGACAGGTCCATCGGAGGGAGCAGTACTTC. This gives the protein CASRRQVHRREQYF.

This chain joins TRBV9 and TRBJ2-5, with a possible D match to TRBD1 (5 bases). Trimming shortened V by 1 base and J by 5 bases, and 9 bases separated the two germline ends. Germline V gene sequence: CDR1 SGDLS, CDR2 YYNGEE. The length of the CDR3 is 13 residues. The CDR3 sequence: CASSVQGSETQYF. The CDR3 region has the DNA TGTGCCAGCAGCGTACAGGGATCGGAGACCCAGTACTTC.

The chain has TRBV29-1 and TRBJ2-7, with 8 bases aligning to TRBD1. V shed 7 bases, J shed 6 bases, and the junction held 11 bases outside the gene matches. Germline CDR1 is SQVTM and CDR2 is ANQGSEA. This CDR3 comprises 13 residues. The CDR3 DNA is TGCAGCGCTGCGGGGACAGGCCTTTCCGAGCAGTACTTC. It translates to CSAAGTGLSEQYF.

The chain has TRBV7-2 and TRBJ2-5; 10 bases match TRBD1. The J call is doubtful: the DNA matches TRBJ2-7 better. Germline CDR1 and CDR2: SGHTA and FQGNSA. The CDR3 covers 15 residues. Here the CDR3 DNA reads TGTGCCAGCACCCCGTGGGGACAGGGGTACTACGAGCAGTACTTC. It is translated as CASTPWGQGYYEQYF.